This T cell receptor (beta chain) was recovered during a study of shared clonotypes between healthy human individuals. CD4+ cells underwent separation, giving CD45RA+ naive and CD45RA-negative memory subsets. The V end lost 2 bases, the J end lost 5 bases, and 10 bases lay between the germline ends. There are 13 residues in the CDR3. Germline assignment: CDR1 MNHEY and CDR2 SVGAGI. Data came from immunoSEQ multiplex PCR; TCRdb stores just in-frame clones and leaves some out. The sample has millions of clones, around 90% seen once. What was sequenced was naive CD4+ T cells sorted from blood. Subset denoted: CD45RA+ positively selected. The rearrangement joins TRBV6-5 to TRBJ2-7; D may correspond to TRBD1 or TRBD2 (5 bases each). This clonotype originated in a young man in good health. CDR3 nucleotides: TGTGCCAGCAGTTACAGGGGTAGCGACGAGCAGTACTTC. This codes for CASSYRGSDEQYF.